This record looks at one T cell receptor (beta chain) sequence and its context. This sample was taken from a study of monozygotic twins with inflammatory bowel disease. With the 5' RACE reads reprocessed, TCRdb shows one record per CDR3 protein and no DNA. The sample includes over 350,000 distinct CDR3 sequences. The CDR3 contains 17 residues. Germline V CDR1 and CDR2: ENHRY, SYGVKD. The sequenced sample consisted of blood. V gene TRBV10-3 combines with J gene TRBJ2-7; the TCRdb call, TRBD2, lacks DNA for checking. The TCR was taken from a human donor with ulcerative colitis or Crohn's disease, or a healthy co-twin of an affected twin (not recorded which). CDR3 protein: CAIGEGRAGLASYEQYF.